This T cell receptor beta chain is from a study of T cell changes during pregnancy in multiple sclerosis. The protocol was immunoSEQ multiplex PCR, while the TCRdb copy is restricted to in-frame clones and leaves out a portion. The data show approximately 100,000 clones, with roughly nine tenths seen just once and 0.8% to 1% held by the top ten. Germline CDR1 reads MNHNS; CDR2 reads SASEGT. V dropped 1 base and J dropped 5 bases, with 8 bases sitting between them. The CDR3 spans 13 residues. This TCR came from a female donor with multiple sclerosis, enrolled in a pregnancy study. The source material was peripheral blood, sampled after pregnancy. The V gene is TRBV6-1, the J gene TRBJ1-1; D is unclear. The CDR3 protein is CASSEDRRTEAFF. In nucleotides, the CDR3 is TGTGCCAGCAGTGAAGACCGGAGGACTGAAGCTTTCTTT.